Listed here are 7 T cell receptor beta chains from one sample, sequenced in a study of OX40 agonist ivuxolimab in advanced cancers. Method: immunoSEQ multiplex PCR; TCRdb's copy keeps in-frame clones and lacks some. Among 90,000 to 120,000 clones listed, 80% to 95% were seen once. This material consisted of CD4+ or CD8+ T cells sorted from blood, taken in a trial of the OX40 agonist ivuxolimab. These receptors were collected from an adult with an advanced solid tumor such as melanoma, head and neck, liver or kidney cancer.

The chain joins TRBV28 to TRBJ2-7, with 10 bases identical to TRBD2. The CDR3 sequence is 15 residues long. Germline V lookup: CDR1 MDHEN, CDR2 SYDVKM. The V gene end was trimmed by 7 bases and the J gene end by 4 bases; junction bases not matched to a gene: 10. In DNA, the CDR3 is TGTGCCAGCACCAGTCTGGCTAGCGGGGGTTACGAGCAGTACTTC. Translating it yields CASTSLASGGYEQYF.

This clone was observed a single time. The chain joins TRBV5-1 to TRBJ2-5; 12 positions match TRBD2. The J call could be wrong; TRBJ2-7 is a better fit for the DNA end. Germline loops: CDR1 SGHRS, CDR2 YFSETQ. The CDR3 is 14 amino acids. CDR3 DNA sequence: TGCGCCAGCAGCCCAGGACTAGCGGGAAGCGAGCAGTACTTC. This encodes CASSPGLAGSEQYF.

The DNA of the CDR3 is TGTGCCAGCAGCCAATACAATGAGCAGTTCTTC. It specifies CASSQYNEQFF. The J gene is TRBJ2-1, the V gene TRBV14; D not resolved. The CDR3 totals 11 residues. Germline V gene lookup returns CDR1 SGHDN and CDR2 FVKESK. V was shortened by 2 bases and J by 4 bases, with 0 bases between the two germline ends. Full variable domain (outside the CDR3, taken from reference TRBV14 and TRBJ2-1): EAGVTQFPSHSVIEKGQTVTLRCDPISGHDNLYWYRRVMGKEIKFLLHFVKESKQDESGMPNNRFLAERTGGTYSTLKVQPAELEDSGVYFCASSQYNEQFFGPGTRLTVL.

The chain uses TRBV25-1 and TRBJ1-1; 7 bases agree with TRBD1. Germline-derived CDR1 and CDR2 are MGHDK and SYGVNS. CDR3 size: 12 residues. The trim removed 9 bases at V and 11 bases at J, leaving 12 bases unmatched. The CDR3 here is CASSTGLLPAFF. CDR3 bases: TGTGCCAGTTCGACAGGGCTCTTGCCTGCTTTCTTT.

The rearrangement joins TRBV27 to TRBJ1-1; D is unresolved. The length of the CDR3 is 14 residues. Deletions cut 6 bases from V and 1 base from J, with 12 bases between. Germline-derived CDR1 and CDR2 are MNHEY and SMNVEV (reference sequence). Here the CDR3 reads CASRNPWGNTEAFF. DNA for the CDR3: TGTGCCAGCAGGAACCCTTGGGGGAACACTGAAGCTTTCTTT.

The V call is TRBV10-2, the J call TRBJ1-2; 8 positions agree with TRBD1. CDR3 length: 14 amino acids. Trimming cost V 3 bases and J 6 bases; bases outside gene matches: 6. Germline CDR1 and CDR2: WSHSY and SAAADI. Here the CDR3 DNA reads TGCGCCAGCAGTGATAGTCAGGGGGCGAATGGCTACACCTTC. Translating it yields CASSDSQGANGYTF.

The chain combines TRBV14 with TRBJ1-1; 7 bases line up with TRBD1. This CDR3 has 14 residues. Looked up from germline, CDR1 is SGHDN and CDR2 is FVKESK. The V gene end was trimmed by 1 base and the J gene end by 4 bases; junction bases not matched to a gene: 3. CDR3 coding DNA: TGTGCCAGCAGCCAAGTAAGGGGGCTCACTGAAGCTTTCTTT. Amino acid sequence: CASSQVRGLTEAFF.